What follows are 13 T cell receptor beta chains derived from one specimen sequenced in a study of T cells after yellow fever vaccination. TCRdb itself ran the 5' RACE reads through MiXCR, one entry per CDR3 protein. The sample lists some 600,000 distinct CDR3 sequences; around an eighth were seen once. The sequences come from PBMCs, collected on the day of the yellow fever booster vaccination. Every receptor here comes from a man aged 30-40 years who received the YFV17D yellow fever vaccine.

This clonotype was counted only a few times. As DNA, the CDR3 is TGCAGCGTTGGTACGACGAGGCCCTCTGGGGCCAACGTCCTGACTTTC. Its protein product is CSVGTTRPSGANVLTF. The chain recombines TRBV29-1 with TRBJ2-6; the D is unclear. Germline V lookup: CDR1 SQVTM, CDR2 ANQGSEA. Trimming cost V 4 bases and J 0 bases, with 13 bases left between them. The CDR3 totals 16 residues.

This clonotype has just a few counts. CDR3 sequence (DNA): TGTGCCAGCGGTTGGGGAGCGGCCTCAGCGGGGAATGAGCAGTTCTTC. This gives the protein CASGWGAASAGNEQFF. The rearrangement links TRBV6-2 or TRBV6-3 to TRBJ2-1, with 7 bases fitting TRBD2. From germline, CDR1 is MNHEY and CDR2 SVGEGT. The CDR3 contains 16 residues. The V gene end was trimmed by 8 bases and the J gene end by 7 bases; junction bases not matched to a gene: 17.

The chain recombines TRBV2 with TRBJ2-7; the match to TRBD2 covers 10 bases. With 6 bases clipped from V and 1 base from J, the junction kept 0 bases outside the gene matches. There are 13 residues in the CDR3. Per the germline V gene, CDR1 is SNHLY and CDR2 is FYNNEI. The CDR3: CASRGLASYEQYF. The CDR3 DNA reads as TGTGCCAGCAGGGGACTAGCGTCCTACGAGCAGTACTTC. Full variable domain (outside the CDR3, taken from reference TRBV2 and TRBJ2-7): EPEVTQTPSHQVTQMGQEVILRCVPISNHLYFYWYRQILGQKVEFLVSFYNNEISEKSEIFDDQFSVERPDGSNFTLKIRSTKLEDSAMYFCASRGLASYEQYFGPGTRLTVT.

This clonotype was observed a handful of times. The rearrangement links TRBV7-2 to TRBJ2-1, with D perhaps TRBD1 (5 bases). Germline CDR1 SGHTA, CDR2 FQGNSA. This CDR3 spans 14 amino acids. V lost 4 bases and J 3 bases, leaving 10 bases between the germline ends. CDR3 nucleotide sequence: TGTGCCAGCAGCTCCCAGGGCCTCTACAATGAGCAGTTCTTC. Translating it yields CASSSQGLYNEQFF.

V is TRBV7-6 and J is TRBJ2-5; 9 positions match TRBD2. J lost 10 bases, V lost 5 bases, and 8 bases had no gene match. This CDR3 region has 13 residues. In germline, CDR1 is SGHVS, CDR2 FNYEAQ. The CDR3 nucleotides are TGTGCCAGCAGCCGCGGGGGGGTAGGGGACCAGTACTTC. It translates to CASSRGGVGDQYF.

This clonotype was found a few times. The V gene is TRBV6-5, the J gene TRBJ2-5; D ambiguous. Germline V gene data show CDR1 as MNHEY and CDR2 as SVGAGI. The V gene lost 0 bases and the J gene lost 7 bases, with 21 bases spanning the gap. The CDR3 has 17 residues. CDR3 amino acids: CASSYSDGGLARTTQYF. In DNA form, the CDR3 reads TGTGCCAGCAGTTACTCGGACGGTGGGCTTGCGCGGACGACCCAGTACTTC.

The chain links TRBV12-3 or TRBV12-4 to TRBJ1-3; D unclear. V dropped 5 bases and J dropped 4 bases, with 15 bases sitting between them. There are 15 residues in the CDR3. The CDR3 DNA follows: TGTGCCAGCAGTCCCGACGGCTTTGGGGGAAACACCATATATTTT. It encodes CASSPDGFGGNTIYF.

The chain uses TRBV7-3 and TRBJ2-1; D unclear. There are 12 residues in the CDR3. Germline assignment: CDR1 SGHTA and CDR2 FQGTGA. CDR3 nucleotides: TGTGCAAGTAAGCATCGCTACAATGAGCAGTTCTTC. This encodes CASKHRYNEQFF. The full variable domain, rest sourced from reference TRBV7-3 and TRBJ2-1, is GAGVSQTPSNKVTEKGKYVELRCDPISGHTALYWYRQSLGQGPEFLIYFQGTGAADDSGLPNDRFFAVRPEGSVSTLKIQRTERGDSAVYLCASKHRYNEQFFGPGTRLTVL.

The chain employs TRBV4-2 and TRBJ2-1; 11 bases are a match to TRBD2. Germline V gives CDR1 LGHNA, CDR2 YNFKEQ. Unmatched junction bases numbered 14, after V lost 1 base and J lost 15 bases. The CDR3 is 16 amino acids. This CDR3 is CASSQVALAGEEVRFF. The DNA of the CDR3 is TGTGCCAGCAGCCAAGTGGCACTAGCGGGAGAAGAGGTTCGGTTCTTC.

The chain uses TRBV5-1 and TRBJ2-7, with unresolved D. The germline V and J ends were trimmed by 0 bases and 3 bases, with 10 bases remaining between them. This CDR3 region has 14 residues. Germline CDR1 and CDR2: SGHRS and YFSETQ. CDR3 protein: CASSLEGGFYEQYF. In nucleotides, the CDR3 is TGCGCCAGCAGCTTGGAGGGCGGCTTCTACGAGCAGTACTTC.

This clonotype was observed a handful of times. The rearrangement joins TRBV7-2 to TRBJ1-1; D not resolved. The CDR3 covers 15 residues. Germline assignment: CDR1 SGHTA and CDR2 FQGNSA. Between the trimmed V and J ends, which lost 3 bases and 10 bases, there was a span of 21 bases. The CDR3: CASSLDGSSAGAAFF. CDR3 bases: TGTGCCAGCAGCTTGGACGGGTCCTCAGCGGGTGCAGCTTTCTTT.

There are a few counts of this clonotype. The chain employs TRBV20-1 and TRBJ2-7, with 10 positions matching TRBD2. CDR1 is DFQATT and CDR2 is SNEGSKA in the germline V gene (reference sequence). The CDR3 runs 15 residues. The trim removed 2 bases at V and 2 bases at J, leaving 6 bases unmatched. DNA for the CDR3: TGCAGTGCTAGAAGTGAGCGGGAGGGCCCCTACGAGCAGTACTTC. Amino acid sequence: CSARSEREGPYEQYF.

This sequence joins TRBV7-6 and TRBJ2-7; no definite D call. The CDR3 loop spans 15 amino acids. Trimming left V 1 base short and J 5 bases short, with 15 bases between. The V gene's germline CDR1 is SGHVS and CDR2 FNYEAQ. The CDR3 region is CASSLGPVPSDEQYF. CDR3 nucleotides: TGTGCCAGCAGCTTAGGGCCTGTCCCTTCCGACGAGCAGTACTTC.